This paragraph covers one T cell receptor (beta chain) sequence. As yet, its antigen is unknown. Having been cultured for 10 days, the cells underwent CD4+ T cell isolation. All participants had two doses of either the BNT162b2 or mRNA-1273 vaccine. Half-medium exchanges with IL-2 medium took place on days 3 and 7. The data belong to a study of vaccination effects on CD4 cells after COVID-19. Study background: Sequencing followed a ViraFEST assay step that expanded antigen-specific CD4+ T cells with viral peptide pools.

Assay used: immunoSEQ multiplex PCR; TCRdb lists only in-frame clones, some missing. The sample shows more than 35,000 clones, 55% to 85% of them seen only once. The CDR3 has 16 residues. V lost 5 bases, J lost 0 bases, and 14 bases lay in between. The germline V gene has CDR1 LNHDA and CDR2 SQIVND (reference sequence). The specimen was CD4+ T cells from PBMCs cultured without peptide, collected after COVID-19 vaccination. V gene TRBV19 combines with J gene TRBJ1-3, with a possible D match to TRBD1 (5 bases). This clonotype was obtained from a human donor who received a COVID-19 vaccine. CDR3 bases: TGTGCCAGTAGTCTTTCCGCGACAGTCTCTGGAAACACCATATATTTT. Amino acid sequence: CASSLSATVSGNTIYF.